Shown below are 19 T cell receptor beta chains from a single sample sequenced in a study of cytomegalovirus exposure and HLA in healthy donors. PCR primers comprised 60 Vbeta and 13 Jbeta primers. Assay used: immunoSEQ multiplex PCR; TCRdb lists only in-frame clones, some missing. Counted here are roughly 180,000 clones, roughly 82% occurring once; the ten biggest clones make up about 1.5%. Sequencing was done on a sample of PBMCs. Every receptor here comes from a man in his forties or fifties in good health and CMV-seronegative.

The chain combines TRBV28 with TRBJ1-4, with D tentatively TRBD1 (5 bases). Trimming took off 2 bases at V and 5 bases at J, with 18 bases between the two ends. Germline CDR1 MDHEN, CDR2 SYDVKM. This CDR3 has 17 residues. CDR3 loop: CASSLLGRGRGNEKLFF. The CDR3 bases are TGTGCCAGCAGTTTACTGGGAAGGGGAAGGGGCAATGAAAAACTGTTTTTT.

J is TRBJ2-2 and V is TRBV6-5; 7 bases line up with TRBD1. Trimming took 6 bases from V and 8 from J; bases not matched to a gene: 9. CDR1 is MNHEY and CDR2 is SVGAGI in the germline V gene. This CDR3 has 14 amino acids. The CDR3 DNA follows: TGTGCCAGCAGGGTTACAGGGGCTGGGGGGGAGCTGTTTTTT. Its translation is CASRVTGAGGELFF.

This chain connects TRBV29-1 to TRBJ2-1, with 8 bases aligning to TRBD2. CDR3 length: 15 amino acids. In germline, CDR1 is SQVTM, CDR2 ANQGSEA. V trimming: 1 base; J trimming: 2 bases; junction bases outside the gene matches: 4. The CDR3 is CSVEGGGIAYNEQFF. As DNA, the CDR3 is TGCAGCGTTGAAGGCGGGGGGATCGCCTACAATGAGCAGTTCTTC.

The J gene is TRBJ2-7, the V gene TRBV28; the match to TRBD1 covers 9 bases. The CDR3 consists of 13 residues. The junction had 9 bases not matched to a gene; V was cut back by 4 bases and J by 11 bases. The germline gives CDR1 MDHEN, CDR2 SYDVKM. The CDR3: CASSSETRTGEYF. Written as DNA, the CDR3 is TGTGCCAGCAGTTCCGAAACGAGGACAGGGGAGTACTTC.

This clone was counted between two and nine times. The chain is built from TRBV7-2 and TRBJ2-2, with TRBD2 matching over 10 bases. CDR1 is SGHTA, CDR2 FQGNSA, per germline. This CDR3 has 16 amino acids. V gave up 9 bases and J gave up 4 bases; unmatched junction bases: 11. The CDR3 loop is CASLGGGLAATGELFF. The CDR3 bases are TGTGCCAGTCTGGGGGGCGGACTAGCGGCCACCGGGGAGCTGTTTTTT.

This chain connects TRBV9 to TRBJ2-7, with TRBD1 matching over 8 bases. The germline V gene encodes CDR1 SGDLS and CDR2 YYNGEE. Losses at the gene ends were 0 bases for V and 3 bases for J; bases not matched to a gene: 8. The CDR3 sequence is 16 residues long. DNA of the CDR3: TGTGCCAGCAGCGTAGGACAGGGGCGAGGGTTCTACGAGCAGTACTTC. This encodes CASSVGQGRGFYEQYF.

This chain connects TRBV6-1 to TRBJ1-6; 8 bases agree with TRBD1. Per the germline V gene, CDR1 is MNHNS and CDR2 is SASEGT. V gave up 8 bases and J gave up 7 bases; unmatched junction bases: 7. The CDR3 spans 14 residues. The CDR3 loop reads CASAMTGANSPLHF. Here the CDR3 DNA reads TGTGCCAGCGCCATGACAGGGGCAAATTCACCCCTCCACTTT.

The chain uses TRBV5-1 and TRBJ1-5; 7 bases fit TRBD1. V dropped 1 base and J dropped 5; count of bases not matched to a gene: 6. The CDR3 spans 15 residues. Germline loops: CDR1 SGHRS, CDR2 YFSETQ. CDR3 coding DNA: TGCGCCAGCAGCTTGCAGGGGGGACCGGATCAGCCCCAGCATTTT. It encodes CASSLQGGPDQPQHF.

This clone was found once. The chain's CDR3 is CASSLIQGANTEAFF. In nucleotides, the CDR3 is TGCGCCAGCAGCTTAATACAGGGGGCGAACACTGAAGCTTTCTTT. This chain joins TRBV5-1 and TRBJ1-1; the match to TRBD1 covers 9 bases. Germline assignment: CDR1 SGHRS and CDR2 YFSETQ. V shed 2 bases and J 1 base; nucleotides not matched to a gene: 3. This CDR3 spans 15 amino acids.

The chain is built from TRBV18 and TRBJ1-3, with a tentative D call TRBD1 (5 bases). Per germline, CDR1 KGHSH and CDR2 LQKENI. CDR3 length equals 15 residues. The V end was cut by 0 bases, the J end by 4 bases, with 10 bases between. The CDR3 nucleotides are TGTGCCAGCTCACCACCGGGGGGGACCGGAAACACCATATATTTT. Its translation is CASSPPGGTGNTIYF.

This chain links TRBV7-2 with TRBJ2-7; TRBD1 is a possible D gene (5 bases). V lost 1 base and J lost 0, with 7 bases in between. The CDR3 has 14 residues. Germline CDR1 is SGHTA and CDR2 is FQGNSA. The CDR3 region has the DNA TGTGCCAGCAGCTTAGGCAGGGCCTCCTACGAGCAGTACTTC. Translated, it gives CASSLGRASYEQYF.

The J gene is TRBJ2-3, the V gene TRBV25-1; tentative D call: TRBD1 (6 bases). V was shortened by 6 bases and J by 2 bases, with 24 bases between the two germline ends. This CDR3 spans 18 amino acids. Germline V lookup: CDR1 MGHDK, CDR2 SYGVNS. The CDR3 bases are TGTGCCAGCAGCGAAACTTACGGGACAATGGGAACCACAGATACGCAGTATTTT. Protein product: CASSETYGTMGTTDTQYF.

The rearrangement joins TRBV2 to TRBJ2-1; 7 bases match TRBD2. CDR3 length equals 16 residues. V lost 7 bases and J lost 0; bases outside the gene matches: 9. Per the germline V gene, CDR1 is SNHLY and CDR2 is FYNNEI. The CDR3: CASTFGLAASYNEQFF. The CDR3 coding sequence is TGTGCCAGCACTTTCGGGCTAGCGGCCTCCTACAATGAGCAGTTCTTC. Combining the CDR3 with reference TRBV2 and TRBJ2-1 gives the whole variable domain EPEVTQTPSHQVTQMGQEVILRCVPISNHLYFYWYRQILGQKVEFLVSFYNNEISEKSEIFDDQFSVERPDGSNFTLKIRSTKLEDSAMYFCASTFGLAASYNEQFFGPGTRLTVL.

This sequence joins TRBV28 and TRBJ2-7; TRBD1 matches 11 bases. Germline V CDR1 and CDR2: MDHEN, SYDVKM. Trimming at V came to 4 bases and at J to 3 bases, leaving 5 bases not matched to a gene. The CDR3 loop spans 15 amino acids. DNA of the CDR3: TGTGCCAGCAGTTCGCCGGGACAGGGGGTCTACGAGCAGTACTTC. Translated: CASSSPGQGVYEQYF. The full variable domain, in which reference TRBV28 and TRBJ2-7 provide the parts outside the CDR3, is DVKVTQSSRYLVKRTGEKVFLECVQDMDHENMFWYRQDPGLGLRLIYFSYDVKMKEKGDIPEGYSVSREKKERFSLILESASTNQTSMYLCASSSPGQGVYEQYFGPGTRLTVT.

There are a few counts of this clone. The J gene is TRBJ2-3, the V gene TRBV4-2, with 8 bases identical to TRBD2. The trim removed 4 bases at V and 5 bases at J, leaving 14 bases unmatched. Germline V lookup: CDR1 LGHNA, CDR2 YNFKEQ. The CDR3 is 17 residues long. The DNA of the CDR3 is TGTGCCAGCAGCCTAGACCAGAGGCGGGGGGCGGGAGATACGCAGTATTTT. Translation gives CASSLDQRRGAGDTQYF.

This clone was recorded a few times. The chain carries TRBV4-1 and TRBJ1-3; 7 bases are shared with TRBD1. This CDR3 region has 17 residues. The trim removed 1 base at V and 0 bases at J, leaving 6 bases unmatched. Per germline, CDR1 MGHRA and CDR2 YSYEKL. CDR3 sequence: CASSQVLDRTSGNTIYF. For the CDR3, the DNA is TGCGCCAGCAGCCAAGTACTGGACAGGACCTCTGGAAACACCATATATTTT.

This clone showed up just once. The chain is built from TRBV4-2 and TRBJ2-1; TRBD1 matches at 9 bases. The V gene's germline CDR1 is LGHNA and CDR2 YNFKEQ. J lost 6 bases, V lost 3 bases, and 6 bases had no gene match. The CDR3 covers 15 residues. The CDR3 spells CASSHRTGVSNEQFF. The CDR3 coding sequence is TGTGCCAGCAGCCATAGGACAGGGGTCTCCAATGAGCAGTTCTTC.

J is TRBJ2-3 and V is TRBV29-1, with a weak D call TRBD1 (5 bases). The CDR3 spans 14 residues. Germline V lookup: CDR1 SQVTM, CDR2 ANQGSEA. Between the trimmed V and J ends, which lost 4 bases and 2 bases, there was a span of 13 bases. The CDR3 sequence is CSVAEQGPTDTQYF. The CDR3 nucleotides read TGCAGCGTTGCAGAGCAGGGCCCCACAGATACGCAGTATTTT.

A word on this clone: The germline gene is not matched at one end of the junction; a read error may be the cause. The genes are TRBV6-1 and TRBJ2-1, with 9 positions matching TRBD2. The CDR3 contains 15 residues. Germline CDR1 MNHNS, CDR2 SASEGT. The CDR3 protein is CASEKLAGSHNEQFF. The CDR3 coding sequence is TGTGCCAGTGAAAAACTAGCGGGCTCCCACAATGAGCAGTTCTTC.